The clone carrying this T cell receptor (beta chain) came up once. Its target is not known. This entry is derived from a study of PD-1 blockade in classical Hodgkin lymphoma. Study outcomes and limitations: Those achieving complete response showed baseline diversity like newly diagnosed patients. Significantly greater TCR diversity emerged by C4D1 in CD4+ cells but not CD8+ cells. Baseline TCR diversity was reportedly lower in newly diagnosed patients than healthy donors.

The repertoire was sequenced with immunoSEQ multiplex PCR; TCRdb's copy has only in-frame clones and lacks some. The sample carries about 20,000 clones, 80% recorded once. The time point is: cycle 4 day 1 (C4D1), after 5 to 7 weeks of nivolumab. Patients all relapsed after autologous stem cell transplantation, and there was variation in brentuximab vedotin exposure. Classification of best responses gave complete response, partial response or progressive disease. This CDR3 spans 15 amino acids. Looked up from germline, CDR1 is SGHTA and CDR2 is FQGTGA. With 5 bases clipped from V and 1 base from J, the junction kept 4 bases outside the gene matches.

This sequence joins TRBV7-3 and TRBJ2-2, with 7 bases identical to TRBD1. This sequence was found in a human donor with classical Hodgkin lymphoma. The specimen was peripheral blood mononuclear cells (PBMCs), collected before the fourth cycle of nivolumab. This chain's CDR3 is CASSQGQLNTGELFF. CDR3 in DNA: TGTGCCAGCAGCCAGGGACAGCTGAACACCGGGGAGCTGTTTTTT. Full variable domain (missing parts from reference TRBV7-3 and TRBJ2-2): GAGVSQTPSNKVTEKGKYVELRCDPISGHTALYWYRQSLGQGPEFLIYFQGTGAADDSGLPNDRFFAVRPEGSVSTLKIQRTERGDSAVYLCASSQGQLNTGELFFGEGSRLTVL.